These 22 T cell receptor beta chains were all obtained from the same sample, sequenced in a study of early T cells in non-severe SARS-CoV-2 infection. From the 5' RACE reads, TCRdb called clonotypes with MiXCR, one entry per CDR3 protein. This sample yields 80,000 to 100,000 distinct CDR3 sequences, of which 9% to 15% are seen a single time; approximately 7% belongs to the top ten. Sequenced sample: whole blood. These receptors originate from an adult who was a healthcare worker with PCR-confirmed SARS-CoV-2 infection or an uninfected control (not recorded which).

V usage is TRBV6-5 and J usage is TRBJ2-5; no firm D call. Germline values: CDR1 MNHEY, CDR2 SVGAGI. This CDR3 is built from 14 residues. Trimming removed 6 bases from V and 2 bases from J, with 13 bases in between. The CDR3 bases are TGTGCCAGCAGCCCCCGTGGCGGACAAGAGACCCAGTACTTC. This encodes CASSPRGGQETQYF.

There are a few counts of this clonotype. The V call is TRBV4-3, the J call TRBJ1-6; TRBD1 aligns across 10 bases. V shed 4 bases, J shed 10 bases, and the junction held 4 bases outside the gene matches. Germline V gene data show CDR1 as LGHNA and CDR2 as YSLEER. This CDR3 has 14 amino acids. CDR3 DNA sequence: TGCGCCAGCAGCCCGGGACAGGGGAGATCACCCCTCCACTTT. Translation: CASSPGQGRSPLHF.

Ten or more counts support this clonotype. The chain couples TRBV12-3 or TRBV12-4 to TRBJ2-5, with D hard to call. This CDR3 spans 17 amino acids. The germline V and J ends were trimmed by 2 bases and 4 bases, with 20 bases remaining between them. The chain's CDR3 is CASSLIFRSAGRETQYF. CDR3 coding DNA: TGTGCCAGCAGTTTAATTTTCCGGTCAGCTGGTAGAGAGACCCAGTACTTC.

This clonotype has a count of ten or more. The V gene is TRBV24-1, the J gene TRBJ2-1; D is unresolved. V shed 12 bases and J shed 9 bases, with 11 bases lying between them. The CDR3 runs 10 residues. Germline lookup yields CDR1 KGHDR and CDR2 SFDVKD. Here the CDR3 DNA reads TGTGCCCCCACCGGCCGTGAGCAGTTCTTC. It codes for CAPTGREQFF.

This clonotype has only a few counts. This chain links TRBV28 with TRBJ2-7, with D possibly matching TRBD2 (6 bases). The germline gives CDR1 MDHEN, CDR2 SYDVKM. This CDR3 is built from 15 residues. V lost 4 bases and J lost 2, with 15 bases in between. The CDR3 region has the DNA TGTGCCAGCAGTTCCTACGGGACTGAAACCTACGAGCAGTACTTC. Translation gives CASSSYGTETYEQYF.

This clonotype turned up a few times. The V and J genes are TRBV5-1 and TRBJ2-7; D might be TRBD2 (6 bases). This CDR3 comprises 15 residues. Germline V gene lookup returns CDR1 SGHRS and CDR2 YFSETQ. The V and J ends lost 3 bases and 5 bases respectively, with 18 bases between them. CDR3: CASSSEGGVWDEQYF. Here the CDR3 DNA reads TGCGCCAGCAGCTCGGAAGGCGGGGTTTGGGACGAGCAGTACTTC.

This clonotype was seen a few times. J is TRBJ1-2 and V is TRBV5-5; TRBD1 matches at 7 bases. This CDR3 spans 13 amino acids. The germline CDR1 and CDR2 sequences are SGHKS and YYEKEE (reference sequence). With 4 bases clipped from V and 2 bases from J, the junction kept 2 bases outside the gene matches. The CDR3 sequence is CASSPGQNYGYTF. The CDR3 DNA reads TGTGCCAGCAGCCCGGGACAGAACTATGGCTACACCTTC.

This clonotype came up many times. This sequence joins TRBV7-2 and TRBJ2-3; D gene ambiguous. V lost 3 bases to trimming and J lost 0 bases, with 7 bases between them. Germline lookup yields CDR1 SGHTA and CDR2 FQGNSA. This CDR3 region has 14 residues. In DNA, the CDR3 is TGTGCCAGCAGCTTCGACACCAGCACAGATACGCAGTATTTT. Amino acid sequence: CASSFDTSTDTQYF.

The chain joins TRBV7-2 to TRBJ2-1; no firm D call. Germline V gene sequence: CDR1 SGHTA, CDR2 FQGNSA. CDR3 length: 13 residues. The V end lost 1 base, the J end lost 13 bases, and 14 bases lay between the germline ends. CDR3 sequence (DNA): TGTGCCAGCAGCTTAGAGAAGGAAGAATACCAGTTCTTC. Translating gives CASSLEKEEYQFF.

This clonotype was picked up many times. At one boundary the junction diverges from the germline segment, which might be a read error. This chain connects TRBV7-7 to TRBJ2-2; 14 nucleotides line up with TRBD2. CDR1 SSHAT and CDR2 FNYEAQ come from the germline V gene (reference sequence). CDR3 length: 20 amino acids. The CDR3 protein is CASSSPGLAGGSANTGELFF. The DNA for the CDR3 is TGTGCTAGCAGCTCCCCAGGACTAGCGGGAGGATCCGCGAACACCGGGGAGCTGTTTTTT.

This clonotype was seen only a few times. V and J are TRBV7-3 and TRBJ2-1; D remains ambiguous. The CDR3 loop spans 15 amino acids. V was pared by 6 bases and J by 0 bases, with 12 bases between. Germline V gives CDR1 SGHTA, CDR2 FQGTGA. CDR3 DNA sequence: TGTGCCAGCAGGGGCGAGTCAAGCTCCTACAATGAGCAGTTCTTC. Translation gives CASRGESSSYNEQFF.

The genes are TRBV5-1 and TRBJ1-1, with D possibly matching TRBD1 (5 bases). The CDR3 is made up of 15 amino acids. The V gene lost 0 bases and the J gene lost 2 bases, with 11 bases spanning the gap. Germline CDR1 and CDR2: SGHRS and YFSETQ. This CDR3 reads CASSLAGTDNTEAFF. In DNA form, the CDR3 reads TGCGCCAGCAGCTTGGCAGGGACGGATAACACTGAAGCTTTCTTT. The full variable domain, with the rest looked up from reference TRBV5-1 and TRBJ1-1, is KAGVTQTPRYLIKTRGQQVTLSCSPISGHRSVSWYQQTPGQGLQFLFEYFSETQRNKGNFPGRFSGRQFSNSRSEMNVSTLELGDSALYLCASSLAGTDNTEAFFGQGTRLTVV.

This clonotype was seen a few times. The chain employs TRBV6-1 and TRBJ2-2; TRBD2 is a possible D gene (5 bases). The CDR3 spans 13 residues. Germline CDR1 is MNHNS and CDR2 is SASEGT. V was pared by 6 bases and J by 8 bases, with 13 bases between. The DNA of the CDR3 is TGTGCCAGCAGACTAACTAGTTTTGGGGAGCTGTTTTTT. This gives the protein CASRLTSFGELFF.

The rearrangement links TRBV7-2 to TRBJ2-3, with D possibly matching TRBD2 (5 bases). Trimming shortened V by 3 bases and J by 3 bases, and 10 bases separated the two germline ends. The CDR3 loop spans 14 amino acids. The germline CDR1 and CDR2 sequences are SGHTA and FQGNSA. CDR3: CASSFAGETDTQYF. CDR3 sequence (DNA): TGTGCCAGCAGCTTTGCCGGGGAGACAGATACGCAGTATTTT.

This clonotype has a handful of counts. This chain uses TRBV7-2 with TRBJ2-2, with D uncertain. Germline V gene lookup returns CDR1 SGHTA and CDR2 FQGNSA. This CDR3 comprises 15 residues. Trimming shortened V by 2 bases and J by 7 bases, and 14 bases separated the two germline ends. The DNA for the CDR3 is TGTGCCAGCAGCTTAATAAGGGCGGTAGGCGGGGAGCTGTTTTTT. Translated, it gives CASSLIRAVGGELFF.

This clonotype was detected ten times or more. The chain links TRBV27 to TRBJ1-2; no reliable D call. V lost 4 bases, J lost 4 bases, and 10 bases lay in between. CDR3 length: 13 residues. Germline CDR1 reads MNHEY; CDR2 reads SMNVEV (reference sequence). Written as DNA, the CDR3 is TGTGCCAGCAGTTCGGACCGAGCCTATGGCTACACCTTC. Protein: CASSSDRAYGYTF.

This clonotype was recorded many times. The rearrangement links TRBV4-1 to TRBJ1-4; TRBD1 matches 9 bases. Germline V gene data show CDR1 as MGHRA and CDR2 as YSYEKL. The V and J ends lost 2 bases and 0 bases, in that order; junction bases with no gene match: 7. The CDR3 has 18 residues. The CDR3 is CASSQSGQGRATNEKLFF. CDR3 in DNA: TGCGCCAGCAGCCAAAGTGGACAGGGGAGAGCAACTAATGAAAAACTGTTTTTT.

This clonotype appeared many times. The V and J genes are TRBV7-9 and TRBJ2-1, with D unclear. The V end lost 11 bases, the J end lost 3 bases, and 17 bases lay between the germline ends. CDR3 length equals 14 residues. Germline CDR1 and CDR2: SEHNR and FQNEAQ (reference sequence). CDR3 in amino acids: CAGQLMGFYNEQFF. CDR3 coding DNA: TGTGCCGGCCAATTAATGGGTTTCTACAATGAGCAGTTCTTC.

The chain uses TRBV19 and TRBJ1-5; D is uncertain. The CDR3 is made up of 14 amino acids. V was shortened by 7 bases and J by 2 bases, with 12 bases between the two germline ends. From germline, CDR1 is LNHDA and CDR2 SQIVND (reference sequence). The CDR3 reads CASTPVSGNQPQHF. The CDR3 DNA is TGTGCCAGTACCCCCGTGTCGGGCAATCAGCCCCAGCATTTT.

As concerns this clonotype: Germline is not matched at one junction end, which may reflect a read error. This chain connects TRBV5-6 to TRBJ1-1, with D possibly being TRBD1 (6 bases). The CDR3 is 13 amino acids. Germline lookup yields CDR1 SGHDT and CDR2 YYEEEE. CDR3 loop: CASSLVAGAEAFF. The CDR3 nucleotides are TGTGCCAGCAGCTTGGTAGCAGGGGCTGAGGCTTTCTTT.

The chain recombines TRBV30 with TRBJ2-2, with 8 bases matching TRBD2. The CDR3 is 14 amino acids. CDR1 and CDR2 (germline): GTSNPN, SVGIG (reference sequence). V shed 5 bases, J shed 5 bases, and the junction held 7 bases outside the gene matches. The CDR3 DNA follows: TGTGCCTGGGGGCAGCGGGAGTCTACCGGGGAGCTGTTTTTT. Its translation is CAWGQRESTGELFF.

This sequence joins TRBV10-3 and TRBJ2-5; 8 nucleotides match TRBD2. The CDR3 sequence is 16 residues long. Trimming took 3 bases from V and 5 from J; bases not matched to a gene: 11. Germline-derived CDR1 and CDR2 are ENHRY and SYGVKD. The CDR3 sequence is CAISDGTRGGLETQYF. For the CDR3, the DNA is TGTGCCATCAGTGATGGGACTAGGGGAGGTTTGGAGACCCAGTACTTC.